The clone carrying this T cell receptor beta chain was recorded a few times. Its antigen is not known. Germline CDR1 and CDR2: MNHNS and SASEGT. The CDR3 sequence is 15 residues long. V was clipped by 7 bases and J by 3 bases; unmatched bases: 9. Donors were systemically healthy Caucasian individuals from Russia aged roughly 6 to 90 years. PCR was performed a second time for about 7 to 11 cycles using a sample-barcoded 5' primer and a J-beta primer mix. Every single cDNA molecule received a tag from a template-switch adaptor with 12 random nucleotides. Sequencing recovered at least 2.5 million CDR3-containing paired-end reads from each sample. MiXCR, run by TCRdb on the 5' RACE reads, gives a single entry per CDR3 protein. The profile shows around 280,000 distinct CDR3 sequences, 25% to 30% of them singletons. This sample was included in a study of blood T cells in healthy people across ages. Study observations and caveats: Aged donors had fewer naive CD4+ cells and lower diversity than long-lived donors.

The chain joins TRBV6-1 to TRBJ2-3; 8 positions match TRBD2. Sequenced input: blood. The receptor was derived from an older woman in good health. The CDR3 DNA reads TGTGCCAGCAATAGCGGGATGGCCGGAACAGATACGCAGTATTTT. Translating gives CASNSGMAGTDTQYF.